A selection of T cell receptor beta chains follows, all from one sample in a study of blood T cell repertoires in COVID-19. Sequencing was performed with immunoSEQ multiplex PCR; in TCRdb, only in-frame clones are kept and a portion is missing. The sample comprises more than 250,000 clones, 88% of which are singletons, and about 0.64% rests with the top ten. The specimen was peripheral blood. These receptors were obtained from a human donor in a cohort sampled during active COVID-19. Each CDR3 is given with its conserved first and last residue. Fields, in order: clone size, D gene, V gene, J gene, CDR3 DNA, CDR3 protein. The D gene is left open where the match is weak. Clone size, where shown, is once, few, many, or a class for clones that have expanded.

once	TRBD2	TRBV11-2	TRBJ2-7	TGTGCCAGCAGCTCAAATAGCGGGAGGACTGTGTACGAGCAGTACTTC	CASSSNSGRTVYEQYF
-	-	TRBV6-6	TRBJ1-1	TGTGCCAGCAGTTACTCGGAGTCGAACACTGAAGCTTTCTTT	CASSYSESNTEAFF
once	-	TRBV7-3	TRBJ2-7	TGTGCCAGCAGTCAAGGCATAGCGCCTTCCTACGAGCAGTACTTC	CASSQGIAPSYEQYF
-	TRBD1	TRBV28	TRBJ1-4	TGTGCCAGCAGCGGCGGGACAGAGTATGAAAAACTGTTTTTT	CASSGGTEYEKLFF
-	-	TRBV4-3	TRBJ2-3	TGCGCCAGCAGCCTAGCGGCAGGGGGTCCAGATACGCAGTATTTT	CASSLAAGGPDTQYF
once	-	TRBV30	TRBJ2-5	TGTGCCTGGAGTGTAGGAACAGGGAACTGGGAGACCCAGTACTTC	CAWSVGTGNWETQYF
-	-	TRBV7-2	TRBJ2-3	TGTGCCAGCAGTCACGGAGAGAGCACAGATACGCAGTATTTT	CASSHGESTDTQYF
-	-	TRBV9	TRBJ2-3	TGTGCCAGCAGCGTAGTTGGGACACAGACGCAATCAGATACGCAGTATTTT	CASSVVGTQTQSDTQYF
-	-	TRBV7-8	TRBJ2-7	TGTGCCAGCAGCTCCTACGGACAGCCGCGGTACGAGCAGTACTTC	CASSSYGQPRYEQYF
-	-	TRBV27	TRBJ1-2	TGTGCCAGCAGTTTAGTCGCCGGTAACTATGGCTACACCTTC	CASSLVAGNYGYTF
-	TRBD1	TRBV9	TRBJ2-2	TGTGCCAGCAGCGCCAGGGGGCGAGAGACCGGGGAGCTGTTTTTT	CASSARGRETGELFF
-	-	TRBV5-1	TRBJ2-4	TGCGCCAGCAGCCCACGCGAGGAGAGGAACATTCAGTACTTC	CASSPREERNIQYF
-	TRBD1	TRBV7-2	TRBJ1-2	TGTGCCAGCAGCTCGGACAGGGTTAGCTATGGCTACACCTTC	CASSSDRVSYGYTF
-	-	TRBV6-2/TRBV6-3	TRBJ1-1	TGTGCCAGCAGCATCAGGACAGCAAAGAACACTGAAGCTTTCTTT	CASSIRTAKNTEAFF
-	TRBD1	TRBV3-1/TRBV3-2	TRBJ1-3	TGTGCCAGCAGCACCGGACAGGGGGGAAACACCATATATTTT	CASSTGQGGNTIYF
-	-	TRBV19	TRBJ1-4	TGTGCCAGTAGTACTGTTCGGGCAACTAATGAAAAACTGTTTTTT	CASSTVRATNEKLFF
-	-	TRBV30	TRBJ1-4	TGTGCCTGGACGGGATCCGAGGGTGAAAAACTGTTTTTT	CAWTGSEGEKLFF
-	TRBD1	TRBV30	TRBJ1-2	TGTGCCCACGACAGGGGCGCTGGAGGCTACACCTTC	CAHDRGAGGYTF
few	-	TRBV4-2	TRBJ1-2	TGTGCCAGCAGCCAAGAACAGTCCGGGAGTAGAAACTATGGCTACACCTTC	CASSQEQSGSRNYGYTF
-	-	TRBV28	TRBJ1-5	TGTGCCAGTGCGACGGCGGATAGCAATCAGCCCCAGCATTTT	CASATADSNQPQHF
-	TRBD1	TRBV30	TRBJ1-1	TGTGCCTGGAGTGCTACAGGGGGAAGCACTGAAGCTTTCTTT	CAWSATGGSTEAFF
-	TRBD2	TRBV7-2	TRBJ2-5	TGTGCCAGCAGCTTAGGAGGCGGGGGGGGCCAAGAGACCCAGTACTTC	CASSLGGGGGQETQYF
-	TRBD1	TRBV6-6	TRBJ1-1	TGTGCCAGCAGACAGACAGGGTACACTGAAGCTTTCTTT	CASRQTGYTEAFF
-	TRBD2	TRBV7-2	TRBJ2-7	TGTGCCAGCAGCTTAGAGGGGACTAGCGGCACCTACGAGCAGTACTTC	CASSLEGTSGTYEQYF
-	TRBD2	TRBV7-2	TRBJ2-7	TGTGCCAGCAGCTTAGCCCTAGCGGGAGTGGGGGAGCAGTACTTC	CASSLALAGVGEQYF
-	-	TRBV28	TRBJ1-5	TGTGCCAGCAGTTTTACGGGGGAGGGCAATCAGCCCCAGCATTTT	CASSFTGEGNQPQHF
-	-	TRBV27	TRBJ2-3	TGTGCCAGCAGCCTCTCCTTCGGGTTTACAGATACGCAGTATTTT	CASSLSFGFTDTQYF
-	-	TRBV7-3	TRBJ2-5	TGTGCCAGCAGCCCCAGAGGCCCAATGGAGACCCAGTACTTC	CASSPRGPMETQYF
-	-	TRBV19	TRBJ2-7	TGTGCCAGTAGTCCCGGTGAAGCATCCTACGAGCAGTACTTC	CASSPGEASYEQYF
-	TRBD2	TRBV6-6	TRBJ2-7	TGTGCCAGCAGGGGCGGGGGGTTGTACGAGCAGTACTTC	CASRGGGLYEQYF
-	TRBD1	TRBV27	TRBJ1-1	TGTGCCAGCAGTCGACCCCCCGGGACAGCTCAGCCAGCTTTCTTT	CASSRPPGTAQPAFF
-	TRBD1	TRBV18	TRBJ2-7	TGTGCCAGCTCCACCGGGACAGTGGGCAACGAGCAGTACTTC	CASSTGTVGNEQYF
-	-	TRBV19	TRBJ2-7	TGTGCCAGTAGTAACCCCAGGGCCCCCTACGAGCAGTACTTC	CASSNPRAPYEQYF
-	-	TRBV7-9	TRBJ1-1	TGTGCCAGCAGCCCACAGGGACGACACACTGAAGCTTTCTTT	CASSPQGRHTEAFF
-	-	TRBV5-1	TRBJ1-1	TGCGCCAGCAGCCCCACTGTCTCAGGGCCGAACACTGAAGCTTTCTTT	CASSPTVSGPNTEAFF
-	TRBD1	TRBV19	TRBJ1-1	TGTGCCAGTAGGTCTAGACAGGGGCTTCTTATCCCCAATGAAGCTTTCTTT	CASRSRQGLLIPNEAFF
-	-	TRBV5-1	TRBJ1-1	TGCGCCAGCCGACAGGTCTACAGGAACACTGAAGCTTTCTTT	CASRQVYRNTEAFF
-	-	TRBV6-2/TRBV6-3	TRBJ1-2	TGTGCCAGCAGCTCCGACGGGAACTATGGCTACACCTTC	CASSSDGNYGYTF
-	-	TRBV29-1	TRBJ2-7	TGCAGCGTTGAAGGGGCAGAGACACACAAACCCTACGAGCAGTACTTC	CSVEGAETHKPYEQYF
-	TRBD1	TRBV28	TRBJ1-6	TGTGCCAGCAGTCCTACAGGGGGACCTAATTCACCCCTCCACTTT	CASSPTGGPNSPLHF
-	-	TRBV5-6	TRBJ2-7	TGTGCCAGCAGCACAGGAGGACAGCCAGCCTTTTACGAGCAGTACTTC	CASSTGGQPAFYEQYF
-	TRBD2	TRBV3-1/TRBV3-2	TRBJ2-7	TGTGCCAGCAGCCACCCGGTTCTAGCGGGAGGCGTGCAGTACTTC	CASSHPVLAGGVQYF
few	TRBD1	TRBV28	TRBJ1-5	TGTGCCAGCAACCTTTGGGACAGCCTCAATCAGCCCCAGCATTTT	CASNLWDSLNQPQHF